This is a list of T cell receptor beta chains from one sample in a study of OX40 agonist ivuxolimab in advanced cancers. Measured with immunoSEQ multiplex PCR; TCRdb has only the in-frame clones, and not every one. The sample lists about 59,000 clones; over 70% were seen once. The sample was CD4+ or CD8+ T cells sorted from blood, taken in a trial of the OX40 agonist ivuxolimab. These receptors were obtained from an adult with an advanced solid tumor such as melanoma, head and neck, liver or kidney cancer. Both conserved end residues are part of each CDR3. Each record gives: clone size, J gene, D gene, V gene, CDR3 protein, CDR3 DNA. The D gene is left open where the match is weak. Rows may omit the clone size; those that give it use once, few, many or a size class.

-,TRBJ1-5,TRBD1,TRBV6-6,CASSDRGYGNQPQHF,TGTGCCAGCAGTGACAGGGGGTACGGCAATCAGCCCCAGCATTTT
-,TRBJ1-5,-,TRBV4-1,CASSQDAPGPQHF,TGCGCCAGCAGCCAAGATGCCCCAGGGCCCCAGCATTTT
-,TRBJ2-1,-,TRBV18,CASSPPSVLSYNEQFF,TGTGCCAGCTCACCACCGAGCGTCCTCTCCTACAATGAGCAGTTCTTC
-,TRBJ2-1,TRBD1,TRBV6-6,CASSYSVRGLENEQFF,TGTGCCAGCAGTTACTCGGTGAGGGGGCTGGAGAATGAGCAGTTCTTC
-,TRBJ2-4,-,TRBV11-2,CASSLEAGGNIQYF,TGTGCCAGCAGCTTAGAGGCGGGCGGAAACATTCAGTACTTC
-,TRBJ2-2,-,TRBV27,CASTSNGGAGELFF,TGTGCCAGCACTAGTAACGGGGGAGCCGGGGAGCTGTTTTTT
-,TRBJ2-2,-,TRBV4-1,CASSVGRARGTGELFF,TGCGCCAGCAGCGTAGGGCGGGCGCGTGGCACCGGGGAGCTGTTTTTT
few,TRBJ2-1,TRBD2,TRBV5-4,CASSSGLAGSYNEQFF,TGTGCCAGCAGCTCGGGACTAGCGGGTTCTTACAATGAGCAGTTCTTC
-,TRBJ2-2,-,TRBV19,CASSFTGELFF,TGTGCCAGTAGTTTTACCGGGGAGCTGTTTTTT
-,TRBJ2-4,TRBD1,TRBV4-1,CASSQGVQGAVAKNIQYF,TGCGCCAGCAGCCAAGGGGTACAGGGGGCGGTAGCCAAAAACATTCAGTACTTC
-,TRBJ1-1,-,TRBV9,CASSVGSGQYHLNTEAFF,TGTGCCAGCAGCGTAGGGTCAGGACAGTACCATCTGAACACTGAAGCTTTCTTT
-,TRBJ1-5,-,TRBV7-9,CASSFLTDNQPQHF,TGTGCCAGCAGCTTTCTGACAGACAATCAGCCCCAGCATTTT
-,TRBJ2-7,-,TRBV28,CASSLNPQNEQYF,TGTGCCAGCAGTCTAAACCCACAGAACGAGCAGTACTTC
-,TRBJ2-4,-,TRBV7-9,CASSPDWAKNIQYF,TGTGCCAGCAGCCCCGACTGGGCCAAAAACATTCAGTACTTC
-,TRBJ2-7,-,TRBV7-9,CASSEGQFREQYF,TGTGCCAGCAGCGAAGGACAGTTCAGGGAGCAGTACTTC
-,TRBJ2-7,-,TRBV7-9,CASSGYGTTYEQYF,TGTGCCAGCAGCGGCTACGGAACAACCTACGAGCAGTACTTC
-,TRBJ2-4,TRBD1,TRBV7-3,CASSLVGTARNIQYF,TGTGCCAGCAGCTTAGTTGGGACAGCGAGAAACATTCAGTACTTC
-,TRBJ2-1,-,TRBV18,CASSPGLQNYNEQFF,TGTGCCAGCTCACCAGGGCTTCAAAACTACAATGAGCAGTTCTTC
-,TRBJ1-5,-,TRBV6-1,CASPRGDQPQHF,TGTGCCAGCCCCCGCGGAGATCAGCCCCAGCATTTT
-,TRBJ1-3,-,TRBV19,CASSTQYGNTIYF,TGTGCCAGTAGTACGCAGTATGGAAACACCATATATTTT
-,TRBJ2-7,-,TRBV11-2,CASSFLRGRASYEQYF,TGTGCCAGCAGCTTCCTTAGGGGCAGAGCCTCCTACGAGCAGTACTTC
-,TRBJ1-5,TRBD1,TRBV6-5,CASSPTGELNQPQHF,TGTGCCAGCAGCCCCACAGGGGAACTCAATCAGCCCCAGCATTTT
-,TRBJ2-2,TRBD2,TRBV5-1,CASSHHRTSGAKFRTTGELFF,TGCGCCAGCAGCCATCACAGGACTAGCGGAGCTAAATTTCGAACCACCGGGGAGCTGTTTTTT
-,TRBJ2-7,-,TRBV15,CATSREWTGLSYEQYF,TGTGCCACCAGCAGAGAATGGACCGGATTATCCTACGAGCAGTACTTC
-,TRBJ1-1,-,TRBV20-1,CSARYDEAFF,TGCAGTGCCCGATACGATGAAGCTTTCTTT
-,TRBJ1-1,TRBD1,TRBV30,CAWSSGQGNTEAFF,TGTGCCTGGAGTTCGGGACAGGGGAACACTGAAGCTTTCTTT
-,TRBJ1-2,-,TRBV5-1,CASSPLTANYGYTF,TGCGCCAGCAGCCCCCTCACTGCAAACTATGGCTACACCTTC
-,TRBJ1-2,TRBD1,TRBV6-5,CASSLTGRMYGYTF,TGTGCCAGCAGTTTGACAGGGAGAATGTATGGCTACACCTTC
-,TRBJ2-4,TRBD2,TRBV7-2,CASSSGLAGGGDIQYF,TGTGCCAGCAGCTCGGGACTAGCGGGAGGAGGAGACATTCAGTACTTC
-,TRBJ1-4,-,TRBV7-9,CASSLVGTTNEKLFF,TGTGCCAGCAGCTTAGTCGGGACAACTAATGAAAAACTGTTTTTT
-,TRBJ1-2,-,TRBV12-5,CASGFSPWDGYTF,TGTGCTAGTGGTTTTTCCCCTTGGGATGGCTACACCTTC
-,TRBJ2-2,-,TRBV5-8,CASSFYRTGELFF,TGTGCCAGCAGCTTTTACCGGACCGGGGAGCTGTTTTTT
-,TRBJ2-7,TRBD2,TRBV7-2,CASSQGGFLNEQYF,TGTGCCAGCAGCCAGGGAGGGTTTTTGAACGAGCAGTACTTC
few,TRBJ2-5,-,TRBV2,CASRGWGETQYF,TGTGCCAGTAGAGGGTGGGGAGAGACCCAGTACTTC
-,TRBJ2-5,-,TRBV5-8,CASSLAGTQETQYF,TGTGCCAGCAGCTTGGCCGGGACCCAAGAGACCCAGTACTTC
-,TRBJ2-7,-,TRBV25-1,CASSDPPTVYEQYF,TGTGCCAGCAGTGACCCTCCGACAGTCTACGAGCAGTACTTC
once,TRBJ1-2,-,TRBV5-6,CASSRGSGRGGYTF,TGTGCCAGCAGCAGGGGATCTGGAAGGGGTGGCTACACCTTC
-,TRBJ1-6,-,TRBV5-1,CASSTGTNSPLHF,TGCGCCAGCAGCACAGGGACTAATTCACCCCTCCACTTT
-,TRBJ2-5,-,TRBV9,CASSVGLAQETQYF,TGTGCCAGCAGCGTAGGTCTAGCGCAAGAGACCCAGTACTTC
-,TRBJ1-1,-,TRBV5-7,CASSLSWEGRRATEAFF,TGTGCCAGCAGCTTGTCCTGGGAAGGACGGCGGGCCACTGAAGCTTTCTTT
-,TRBJ1-6,-,TRBV9,CASSVEGGPSAPLHF,TGTGCCAGCAGCGTAGAGGGGGGACCCTCTGCACCCCTCCACTTT
-,TRBJ2-5,-,TRBV11-2,CASSLAGGGETQYF,TGTGCCAGCAGCCTCGCCGGTGGGGGAGAGACCCAGTACTTC
-,TRBJ2-3,TRBD1,TRBV19,CASRPRDREGGTQYF,TGTGCCAGTAGGCCACGGGACAGGGAAGGGGGTACGCAGTATTTT
-,TRBJ1-2,-,TRBV18,CASSPKDSPYGYTF,TGTGCCAGCTCACCAAAGGACAGCCCCTATGGCTACACCTTC